One sample yielded the 26 T cell receptor beta chains listed below, sequenced in a study of T cell responses to AZD1222 COVID-19 vaccine. Assay used: immunoSEQ multiplex PCR; TCRdb lists only in-frame clones, some missing. The table lists around 130,000 clones, around 84% of them singletons. The input for sequencing was peripheral blood, taken on day 0 of AZD1222 vaccination. These receptors were collected from an adult in good health.

This chain connects TRBV5-6 to TRBJ1-1; tentative D call: TRBD1 (6 bases). CDR3 length: 15 residues. V gave up 4 bases and J gave up 0 bases, with 13 bases separating them. Germline assignment: CDR1 SGHDT and CDR2 YYEEEE. The CDR3 DNA is TGTGCCAGCAGCAAGGTGGGGGGGCTGAACACTGAAGCTTTCTTT. It codes for CASSKVGGLNTEAFF.

The chain couples TRBV18 to TRBJ1-5, with 7 nucleotides matching TRBD1. CDR1 is KGHSH and CDR2 is LQKENI in the germline V gene. V shed 3 bases, J shed 0 bases, and the junction held 5 bases outside the gene matches. This CDR3 has 16 residues. CDR3 DNA sequence: TGTGCCAGCTCACCGGGACAGCTGAATAGCAATCAGCCCCAGCATTTT. Protein: CASSPGQLNSNQPQHF.

This clone was counted many times. The J gene is TRBJ1-2, the V gene TRBV4-1, with D possibly matching TRBD1 (5 bases). The CDR3 has 15 amino acids. Trimming took 1 base from V and 4 from J, leaving 13 bases between them. Germline V lookup: CDR1 MGHRA, CDR2 YSYEKL. As DNA, the CDR3 is TGCGCCAGCAGCCAAGTACTGACAGACGGCTATGGCTACACCTTC. Amino acid sequence: CASSQVLTDGYGYTF.

The chain is built from TRBV19 and TRBJ2-6; D perhaps matches TRBD2 (5 bases). V was shortened by 6 bases and J by 9 bases, with 12 bases between the two germline ends. Germline CDR1 and CDR2: LNHDA and SQIVND (reference sequence). The CDR3 is made up of 13 amino acids. This CDR3 is CASRGGEYNVLTF. The CDR3 nucleotides are TGTGCCAGTAGAGGTGGGGAGTACAACGTCCTGACTTTC.

This clone was seen a single time. V gene TRBV9 combines with J gene TRBJ1-2; D uncertain. V lost 3 bases and J lost 7, with 10 bases in between. The length of the CDR3 is 12 residues. Per the germline V gene, CDR1 is SGDLS and CDR2 is YYNGEE. The CDR3 protein is CASSALAGGYTF. In DNA, the CDR3 is TGTGCCAGCAGCGCCCTTGCGGGTGGCTACACCTTC.

The chain carries TRBV2 and TRBJ2-1, with 12 bases matching TRBD2. Germline V gene data show CDR1 as SNHLY and CDR2 as FYNNEI. There are 14 residues in the CDR3. Losses at the gene ends were 7 bases for V and 10 bases for J; bases not matched to a gene: 8. The CDR3 sequence: CASNRLAGALEQFF. Here the CDR3 DNA reads TGTGCCAGCAATAGACTAGCGGGAGCCTTGGAGCAGTTCTTC.

This sequence joins TRBV5-1 and TRBJ2-3; 10 positions agree with TRBD1. CDR1 and CDR2 from the germline V gene are SGHRS and YFSETQ. The CDR3 spans 17 residues. With V trimmed by 2 bases and J by 2 bases, 8 bases remained unmatched. The CDR3 nucleotides are TGCGCCAGCAGCTTTGGCCGGGACAGGGGATTCACAGATACGCAGTATTTT. Amino acid sequence: CASSFGRDRGFTDTQYF.

The V gene is TRBV19, the J gene TRBJ1-1; weak D call: TRBD1 (6 bases). CDR1 is LNHDA, CDR2 SQIVND, per germline (reference sequence). The CDR3 is 15 residues long. The V end lost 1 base, the J end lost 4 bases, and 13 bases lay between the germline ends. The CDR3 loop reads CASSIASGESTEAFF. CDR3 DNA: TGTGCCAGTAGTATAGCATCAGGGGAGAGCACTGAAGCTTTCTTT.

The chain recombines TRBV19 with TRBJ1-2; D is possibly TRBD1 (5 bases). The V gene lost 3 bases and the J gene lost 2 bases, with 10 bases spanning the gap. Germline CDR1 and CDR2: LNHDA and SQIVND (reference sequence). CDR3 length equals 14 residues. The CDR3 reads CASSILGDNYGYTF. The CDR3 bases are TGTGCCAGTAGTATCTTGGGGGACAACTATGGCTACACCTTC.

The chain employs TRBV6-2 or TRBV6-3 and TRBJ1-5; 7 bases are a match to TRBD1. The CDR3 is made up of 13 amino acids. V was pared by 1 base and J by 16 bases, with 10 bases of the junction left unmatched. The germline gives CDR1 MNHEY, CDR2 SVGEGT. The CDR3 DNA is TGTGCCAGCAGTTACTTCGGATCCAGGGGGGTACATTTT. Translated: CASSYFGSRGVHF.

The chain carries TRBV9 and TRBJ1-2; weak D call: TRBD1 (5 bases). CDR3 length: 13 amino acids. Trimming took off 5 bases at V and 3 bases at J, with 11 bases between the two ends. CDR1 is SGDLS and CDR2 is YYNGEE in the germline V gene. The CDR3 DNA sequence: TGTGCCAGCAGGGGGGGAGAGCACTATGGCTACACCTTC. Its translation is CASRGGEHYGYTF.

The V gene is TRBV3-1 (or the pseudogene TRBV3-2), the J gene TRBJ1-2, with D uncertain. The V end lost 1 base, the J end lost 7 bases, and 7 bases lay between the germline ends. This CDR3 region has 12 residues. Germline-derived CDR1 and CDR2 are LGHDT and YNNKEL (reference sequence). The CDR3 loop reads CASSQGRGGYTF. The DNA for the CDR3 is TGTGCCAGCAGCCAAGGACGCGGTGGCTACACCTTC.

The chain has TRBV4-3 and TRBJ2-1, with a weak D call TRBD1 (7 bases). The ends were cut back, 2 bases at V and 0 bases at J, with 14 bases in the middle. The germline V gene has CDR1 LGHNA and CDR2 YSLEER. The CDR3 loop spans 17 amino acids. Here the CDR3 DNA reads TGCGCCAGCAGCCAACAGGGGGTCGGGAGCTCCTACAATGAGCAGTTCTTC. It yields the protein CASSQQGVGSSYNEQFF.

This clone was counted once. CDR3 in DNA: TGTGCCAGCAGTGATCTGGGACAGGTATACGAGCAGTACTTC. Its protein is CASSDLGQVYEQYF. The chain recombines TRBV6-1 with TRBJ2-7; TRBD1 matches 8 bases. With V trimmed by 3 bases and J by 4 bases, 5 bases remained unmatched. The CDR3 extends over 14 amino acids. Germline V CDR1 and CDR2: MNHNS, SASEGT.

The V and J genes are TRBV30 and TRBJ1-2; weak D call: TRBD1 (6 bases). The CDR3 totals 13 residues. Trimming took 5 bases from V and 4 from J, leaving 14 bases between them. In germline, CDR1 is GTSNPN, CDR2 SVGIG (reference sequence). CDR3 protein: CAWGPRGGYGYTF. As DNA, the CDR3 is TGTGCCTGGGGACCCAGGGGTGGCTATGGCTACACCTTC.

The chain links TRBV5-1 to TRBJ1-3; D gene unclear. The CDR3 loop spans 12 amino acids. V was trimmed by 6 bases and J by 4 bases, leaving 8 bases between them. CDR1 is SGHRS, CDR2 YFSETQ, per germline. CDR3 sequence: CASKSEGNTIYF. The CDR3 bases are TGCGCCAGCAAAAGTGAGGGAAACACCATATATTTT.

The V gene is TRBV27, the J gene TRBJ2-3; 10 nucleotides match TRBD2. V gave up 5 bases and J gave up 4 bases; unmatched junction bases: 6. This CDR3 comprises 15 residues. Germline V CDR1 and CDR2: MNHEY, SMNVEV (reference sequence). As DNA, the CDR3 is TGTGCCAGCAGTCCGCTAGCGGGAGAAGCAGATACGCAGTATTTT. Translated: CASSPLAGEADTQYF.

The chain recombines TRBV10-1 with TRBJ2-1; TRBD1 agrees at 7 bases. CDR3 length equals 17 residues. V shed 0 bases and J 0 bases; nucleotides not matched to a gene: 5. CDR1 and CDR2 (germline): WNHNN, SYGVQD (reference sequence). The CDR3 nucleotides are TGCGCCAGCAGTGAGTCTTGGGACAGCCGCTCCTACAATGAGCAGTTCTTC. Translation gives CASSESWDSRSYNEQFF.

V usage is TRBV19 and J usage is TRBJ1-6; D may be TRBD1 (6 bases). Germline V lookup: CDR1 LNHDA, CDR2 SQIVND (reference sequence). Trimming removed 3 bases at V and 8 bases at J, with 17 bases between. The CDR3 loop spans 16 amino acids. The CDR3 nucleotides are TGTGCCAGTAGTATGGGGGACATACCTGTTGATTCACCCCTCCACTTT. Protein product: CASSMGDIPVDSPLHF.

This clone was seen a handful of times. The CDR3 DNA reads TGTGCCAGCAGCTTACCCCGGACGGAGACCCAGTACTTC. It translates to CASSLPRTETQYF. This chain joins TRBV7-2 and TRBJ2-5; D is unresolved. Trimming took off 2 bases at V and 5 bases at J, with 9 bases between the two ends. There are 13 residues in the CDR3. CDR1 is SGHTA, CDR2 FQGNSA, per germline.

This clone was detected a few times. The CDR3 spells CASSLALAQPQHF. CDR3 in DNA: TGTGCCAGCAGCCTGGCCTTAGCCCAGCCCCAGCATTTT. This chain connects TRBV28 to TRBJ1-5; D gene unclear. V lost 6 bases, J lost 7 bases, and 13 bases lay in between. The germline V gene has CDR1 MDHEN and CDR2 SYDVKM. The CDR3 has 13 amino acids.

The gene calls are TRBV7-9 and TRBJ1-1; TRBD1 aligns across 7 bases. The CDR3 is made up of 16 amino acids. CDR1 is SEHNR, CDR2 FQNEAQ, per germline (reference sequence). Unmatched junction bases numbered 11, after V lost 5 bases and J lost 2 bases. The CDR3 loop reads CASSTRDRRLNTEAFF. The DNA of the CDR3 is TGTGCCAGCAGCACCCGGGACAGAAGACTAAACACTGAAGCTTTCTTT.

The CDR3 region is CASSLQLGSNTEAFF. The DNA of the CDR3 is TGTGCCAGCAGTCTACAGCTGGGCTCTAACACTGAAGCTTTCTTT. The chain is built from TRBV2 and TRBJ1-1; the D is unclear. This CDR3 has 15 amino acids. Per the germline V gene, CDR1 is SNHLY and CDR2 is FYNNEI. Trimming removed 5 bases from V and 2 bases from J, with 15 bases in between. The complete variable domain, with remaining parts taken from reference TRBV2 and TRBJ1-1, reads EPEVTQTPSHQVTQMGQEVILRCVPISNHLYFYWYRQILGQKVEFLVSFYNNEISEKSEIFDDQFSVERPDGSNFTLKIRSTKLEDSAMYFCASSLQLGSNTEAFFGQGTRLTVV.

V and J are TRBV3-1 (or the pseudogene TRBV3-2) and TRBJ2-5, with 7 bases matching TRBD1. Germline CDR1 reads LGHDT; CDR2 reads YNNKEL (reference sequence). This CDR3 comprises 18 residues. V was pared by 4 bases and J by 5 bases, with 19 bases of the junction left unmatched. This CDR3 reads CASSPRDLGTVSEETQYF. CDR3 in DNA: TGTGCCAGCAGCCCTAGAGACCTCGGGACAGTCTCCGAGGAGACCCAGTACTTC.

This sequence joins TRBV21-1 and TRBJ2-4; the listed D gene, TRBD2, was not tested against the DNA. TRBV21-1 is termed a pseudogene. The CDR3 runs 17 residues. The CDR3 region is CASIAGLAGRAKNIQYF. The CDR3 coding sequence is TGTGCCAGCATCGCGGGACTAGCGGGAAGAGCCAAAAACATTCAGTACTTC.

This chain joins TRBV18 and TRBJ2-1; 12 positions agree with TRBD1. The junction had 2 bases not matched to a gene; V was cut back by 2 bases and J by 6 bases. The CDR3 contains 15 residues. Germline V lookup: CDR1 KGHSH, CDR2 LQKENI. The DNA for the CDR3 is TGTGCCAGCTCACCAGGGACAGGGGGCTTCAATGAGCAGTTCTTC. Amino acids: CASSPGTGGFNEQFF.